Below, 12 T cell receptor beta chains from the same sample are listed, as sequenced in a study of spatial heterogeneity in lung cancer. These receptors' antigens are unknown. One entry per CDR3 protein, called by TCRdb with MiXCR from the 5' RACE reads. The sample has about 24,000 distinct CDR3 sequences, roughly 10% seen once. The study's findings and limits: Mutation tallies in tumors tracked expanded intratumoral alpha and beta TCR counts.

The time point is: sample taken at primary tumor resection. The material sequenced was lung tumor tissue, taken at surgery. These receptors were collected from a male donor with early-stage non-small cell lung cancer.

This clonotype was observed at least ten times. The chain uses TRBV29-1 and TRBJ2-1; the D gene could be TRBD1 or TRBD2 (6 bases each). The V end lost 7 bases, the J end lost 2 bases, and 18 bases lay between the germline ends. From germline, CDR1 is SQVTM and CDR2 ANQGSEA. The CDR3 runs to 15 residues. The CDR3 loop reads CSAPGGGGAYNEQFF. The CDR3 nucleotides are TGCAGCGCCCCCGGTGGAGGGGGAGCCTACAATGAGCAGTTCTTC.

The chain uses TRBV5-1 and TRBJ2-2, with a weak D call TRBD1 (5 bases). The CDR3 totals 16 residues. CDR1 and CDR2 (germline): SGHRS, YFSETQ. Trimming cost V 0 bases and J 2 bases, with 11 bases left between them. CDR3 loop: CASSLASTANTGELFF. In nucleotides, the CDR3 is TGCGCCAGCAGCTTGGCCTCGACAGCCAACACCGGGGAGCTGTTTTTT.

The V call is TRBV5-1, the J call TRBJ1-1, with no clear D. The CDR3 contains 13 residues. V shed 4 bases and J shed 2 bases, with 9 bases lying between them. Germline-derived CDR1 and CDR2 are SGHRS and YFSETQ. DNA for the CDR3: TGCGCCAGCAGCGAAGGGAGTAACACTGAAGCTTTCTTT. This codes for CASSEGSNTEAFF.

The chain carries TRBV18 and TRBJ2-3; 7 bases align to TRBD2. The CDR3 has 19 residues. J lost 0 bases, V lost 6 bases, and 18 bases had no gene match. Germline assignment: CDR1 KGHSH and CDR2 LQKENI. The CDR3 is CASSHRVREPKSSTDTQYF. Here the CDR3 DNA reads TGTGCCAGCTCCCATAGAGTGCGGGAGCCTAAGTCTAGCACAGATACGCAGTATTTT.

This clonotype was detected many times. V and J are TRBV10-3 and TRBJ1-5; D perhaps matches TRBD1 (6 bases). The germline CDR1 and CDR2 sequences are ENHRY and SYGVKD. V shed 0 bases and J shed 4 bases, with 7 bases lying between them. There are 14 residues in the CDR3. The DNA for the CDR3 is TGTGCCATCAGTGAGTCAGGGGGGAATCAGCCCCAGCATTTT. It codes for CAISESGGNQPQHF.

The sample holds a few counts of this clonotype. This chain links TRBV6-1 with TRBJ2-3; D is possibly TRBD1 or TRBD2 (6 bases each). Germline V gene data show CDR1 as MNHNS and CDR2 as SASEGT. The CDR3 has 15 amino acids. Trimming cost V 8 bases and J 2 bases, with 17 bases left between them. The DNA for the CDR3 is TGTGCCAGCGTGAGGGGGGCGGACCCCACAGATACGCAGTATTTT. Its translation: CASVRGADPTDTQYF.

The gene calls are TRBV28 and TRBJ2-1, with 8 bases fitting TRBD1. Trimming removed 6 bases from V and 11 bases from J; junction bases left unmatched: 15. Germline CDR1 is MDHEN and CDR2 is SYDVKM. The CDR3 consists of 15 residues. The CDR3 DNA sequence: TGTGCCAGCAGCCGGACCTCTACAGGGGGTAGTAAGCAGTTCTTC. Amino acids: CASSRTSTGGSKQFF.

The sample holds many counts of this clonotype. The chain joins TRBV5-1 to TRBJ2-5; the D gene is possibly TRBD1 (6 bases). CDR3 length: 17 amino acids. The germline V gene has CDR1 SGHRS and CDR2 YFSETQ. V lost 2 bases and J 0 bases, leaving 17 bases between the germline ends. The CDR3 is CASSFSLIRQDQETQYF. The CDR3 DNA is TGCGCCAGCAGCTTCAGCCTTATTCGACAGGACCAAGAGACCCAGTACTTC.

This clonotype was found a few times. V usage is TRBV28 and J usage is TRBJ2-3; 9 nucleotides agree with TRBD1. V lost 5 bases to trimming and J lost 5 bases; unmatched junction nucleotides: 11. CDR1 and CDR2 (germline): MDHEN, SYDVKM. CDR3 size: 16 residues. CDR3 residues: CASSPWDREMIDTQYF. The CDR3 nucleotides are TGTGCCAGCAGTCCATGGGACAGGGAGATGATAGATACGCAGTATTTT. Looking up the rest from reference TRBV28 and TRBJ2-3 gives the full variable domain: DVKVTQSSRYLVKRTGEKVFLECVQDMDHENMFWYRQDPGLGLRLIYFSYDVKMKEKGDIPEGYSVSREKKERFSLILESASTNQTSMYLCASSPWDREMIDTQYFGPGTRLTVL.

There are many counts of this clonotype. J is TRBJ2-5 and V is TRBV12-3 or TRBV12-4; 7 bases are a match to TRBD2. V lost 5 bases to trimming and J lost 2 bases; unmatched junction nucleotides: 5. CDR3 length: 14 residues. CDR3 protein: CASSPRGGQETQYF. The DNA for the CDR3 is TGTGCCAGCAGTCCCCGGGGAGGGCAAGAGACCCAGTACTTC.

This clonotype was recorded at least ten times. The chain couples TRBV20-1 to TRBJ2-3; D ambiguous. The germline V gene has CDR1 DFQATT and CDR2 SNEGSKA (reference sequence). The ends were cut back, 1 base at V and 3 bases at J, with 5 bases in the middle. This CDR3 contains 12 residues. The CDR3 DNA follows: TGCAGTGCTAGAGGATGGACAGATACGCAGTATTTT. Protein: CSARGWTDTQYF.

This clonotype was counted at least ten times. This chain connects TRBV5-1 to TRBJ2-4; 9 bases line up with TRBD1. CDR1 is SGHRS, CDR2 YFSETQ, per germline. Losses at the gene ends were 4 bases for V and 1 base for J; bases not matched to a gene: 15. The CDR3 sequence is 19 residues long. This CDR3 reads CASSPGPGTGSRAKNIQYF. The CDR3, as DNA: TGCGCCAGCAGCCCAGGTCCCGGGACAGGGTCGAGGGCCAAAAACATTCAGTACTTC.